This T cell receptor beta chain was obtained from a study of technical replicates of blood from a few donors. The CDR3 spans 14 residues. Assay: immunoSEQ multiplex PCR; the TCRdb copy retains only in-frame clones and omits some. The sample includes under 100,000 clones, approximately 95% of them seen just once. The sequence came from a human donor in good health. Sequencing was done on a sample of T cells isolated from PBMCs. This chain connects TRBV21-1 to TRBJ2-7; TRBD2, the D gene given by the table, was not confirmed from the DNA. TRBV21-1 is termed a pseudogene. Written as DNA, the CDR3 is TGTGCCAGCTCCCGGGGTTTGAGATTCAACGAGCAGTACTTC. Amino acids: CASSRGLRFNEQYF.